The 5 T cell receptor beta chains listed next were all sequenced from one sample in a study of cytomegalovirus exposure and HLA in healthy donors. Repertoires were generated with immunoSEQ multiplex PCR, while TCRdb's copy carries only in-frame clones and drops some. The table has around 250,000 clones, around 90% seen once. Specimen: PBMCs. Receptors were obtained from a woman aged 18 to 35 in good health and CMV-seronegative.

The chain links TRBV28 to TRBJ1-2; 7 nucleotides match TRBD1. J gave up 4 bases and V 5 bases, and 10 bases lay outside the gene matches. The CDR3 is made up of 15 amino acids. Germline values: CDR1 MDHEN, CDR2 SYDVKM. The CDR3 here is CASSRGQPTFYGYTF. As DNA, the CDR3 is TGTGCCAGCAGTCGGGGACAGCCGACCTTCTATGGCTACACCTTC.

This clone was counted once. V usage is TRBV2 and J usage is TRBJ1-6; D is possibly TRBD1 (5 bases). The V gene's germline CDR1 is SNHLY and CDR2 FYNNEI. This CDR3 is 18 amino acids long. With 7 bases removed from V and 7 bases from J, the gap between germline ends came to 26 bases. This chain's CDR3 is CASIMRHDGQGGNSPLHF. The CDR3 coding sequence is TGTGCCAGCATAATGAGACATGATGGGCAGGGAGGCAATTCACCCCTCCACTTT.

The CDR3 DNA reads as TGTGCCAGTTACAGGGGAAGGGCCAACTATGGCTACACCTTC. Translation gives CASYRGRANYGYTF. V is TRBV5-4 and J is TRBJ1-2, with 7 bases matching TRBD1. The J segment lost 2 bases and the V segment lost 8 bases, leaving 9 bases of the junction unmatched. This CDR3 has 14 residues. Per germline, CDR1 SGHNT and CDR2 YYREEE (reference sequence).

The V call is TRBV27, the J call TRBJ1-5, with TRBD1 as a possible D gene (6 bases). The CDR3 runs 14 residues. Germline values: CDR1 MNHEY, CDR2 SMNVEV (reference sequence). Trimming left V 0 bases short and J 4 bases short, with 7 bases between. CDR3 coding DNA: TGTGCCAGCAGTTTATCGGGGACAAATCAGCCCCAGCATTTT. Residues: CASSLSGTNQPQHF.

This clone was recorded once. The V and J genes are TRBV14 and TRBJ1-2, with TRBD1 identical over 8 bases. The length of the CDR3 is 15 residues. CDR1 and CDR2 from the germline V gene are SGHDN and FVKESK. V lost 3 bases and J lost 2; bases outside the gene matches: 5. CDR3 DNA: TGTGCCAGCAGCCACCGGGACAGGCTAAACTATGGCTACACCTTC. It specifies CASSHRDRLNYGYTF.